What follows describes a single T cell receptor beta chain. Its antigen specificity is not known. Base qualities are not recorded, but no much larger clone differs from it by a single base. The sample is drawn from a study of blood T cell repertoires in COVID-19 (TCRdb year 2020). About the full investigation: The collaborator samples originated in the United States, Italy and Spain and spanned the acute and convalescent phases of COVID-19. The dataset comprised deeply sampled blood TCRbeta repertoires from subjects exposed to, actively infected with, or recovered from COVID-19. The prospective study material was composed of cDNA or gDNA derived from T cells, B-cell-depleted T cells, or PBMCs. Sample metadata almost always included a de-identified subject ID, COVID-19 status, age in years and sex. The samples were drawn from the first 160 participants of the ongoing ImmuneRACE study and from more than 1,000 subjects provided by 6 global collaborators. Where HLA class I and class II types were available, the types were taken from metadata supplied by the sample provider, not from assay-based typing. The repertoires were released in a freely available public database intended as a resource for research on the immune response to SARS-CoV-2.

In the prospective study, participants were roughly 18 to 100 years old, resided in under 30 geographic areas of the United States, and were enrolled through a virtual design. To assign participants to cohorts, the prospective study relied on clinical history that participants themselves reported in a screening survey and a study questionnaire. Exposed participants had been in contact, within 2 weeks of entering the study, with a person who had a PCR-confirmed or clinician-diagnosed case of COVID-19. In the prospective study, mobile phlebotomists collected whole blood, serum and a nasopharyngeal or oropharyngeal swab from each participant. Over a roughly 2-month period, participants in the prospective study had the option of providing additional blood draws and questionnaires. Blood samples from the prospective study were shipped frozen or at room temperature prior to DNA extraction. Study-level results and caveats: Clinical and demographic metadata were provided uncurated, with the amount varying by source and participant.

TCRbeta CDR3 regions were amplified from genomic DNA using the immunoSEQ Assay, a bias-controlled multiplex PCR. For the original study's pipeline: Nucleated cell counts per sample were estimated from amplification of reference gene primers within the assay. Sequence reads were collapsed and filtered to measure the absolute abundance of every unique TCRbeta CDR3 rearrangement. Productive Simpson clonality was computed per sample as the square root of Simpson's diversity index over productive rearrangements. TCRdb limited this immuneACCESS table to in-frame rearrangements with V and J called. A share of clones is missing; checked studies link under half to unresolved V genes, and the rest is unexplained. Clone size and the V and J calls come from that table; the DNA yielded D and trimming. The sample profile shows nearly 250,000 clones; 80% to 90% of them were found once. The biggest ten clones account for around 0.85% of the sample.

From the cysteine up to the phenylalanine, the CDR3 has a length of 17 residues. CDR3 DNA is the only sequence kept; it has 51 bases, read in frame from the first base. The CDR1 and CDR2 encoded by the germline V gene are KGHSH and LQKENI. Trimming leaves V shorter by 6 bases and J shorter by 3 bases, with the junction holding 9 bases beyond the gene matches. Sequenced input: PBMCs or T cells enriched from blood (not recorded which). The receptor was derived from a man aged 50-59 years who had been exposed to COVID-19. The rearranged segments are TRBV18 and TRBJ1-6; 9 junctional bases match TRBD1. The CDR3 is CASSPTGTGYYNSPLHF. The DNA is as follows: TGTGCCAGCTCCCCCACCGGGACAGGGTACTATAATTCACCCCTCCACTTT.